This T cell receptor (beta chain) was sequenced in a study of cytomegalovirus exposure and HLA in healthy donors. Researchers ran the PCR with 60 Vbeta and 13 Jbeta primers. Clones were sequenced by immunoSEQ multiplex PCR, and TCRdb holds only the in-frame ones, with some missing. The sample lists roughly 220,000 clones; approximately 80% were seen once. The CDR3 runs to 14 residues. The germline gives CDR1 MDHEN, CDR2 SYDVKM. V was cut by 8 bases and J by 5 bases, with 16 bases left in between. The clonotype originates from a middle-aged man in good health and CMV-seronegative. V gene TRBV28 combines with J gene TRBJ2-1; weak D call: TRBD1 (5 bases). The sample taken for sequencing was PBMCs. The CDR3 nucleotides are TGTGCCAGCTACCCCCAGGGTAACCACAATGAGCAGTTCTTC. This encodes CASYPQGNHNEQFF.